This TCR beta chain was found in a study of regulatory T cells in long-lasting Graves disease. Study outcomes and limitations: Having few samples may have compromised the accuracy.

CDR1 is SGHAT and CDR2 is FQNNGV in the germline V gene. This CDR3 has 16 amino acids. Trimming cost V 1 base and J 2 bases; bases outside gene matches: 1. Stated time point: newly diagnosed GD, antithyroid drugs for less than 3 months. Generation of the TCR library employed RNA extracted from PBMCs. Assembly of TCR beta libraries relied on iRepertoire HTBI primers together with Arm-PCR of CDR3 regions. A single record per CDR3 protein comes from TCRdb applying MiXCR to the multiplex PCR reads. The table includes 400,000 to 500,000 distinct CDR3 sequences, roughly 17% detected once. With regard to this clonotype: Its antigen is still unknown.

These data were also filed under a second study, of T cells in Graves' hyperthyroidism and ophthalmopathy. Turning to that study: Aged 18 to 65, the patients had hyperthyroidism that was newly diagnosed and had lasted under 2 months.

The source of this sequence is a woman aged 18 to 35 with Graves disease. The material was peripheral blood mononuclear cells (PBMCs), obtained at new diagnosis, from a patient treated with antithyroid drugs. The genes are TRBV11-2 and TRBJ2-3; 12 bases align to TRBD2. The CDR3, as DNA: TGTGCCAGCAGCTTAGGGACTAGCGGGGCCACAGATACGCAGTATTTT. The encoded protein is CASSLGTSGATDTQYF.